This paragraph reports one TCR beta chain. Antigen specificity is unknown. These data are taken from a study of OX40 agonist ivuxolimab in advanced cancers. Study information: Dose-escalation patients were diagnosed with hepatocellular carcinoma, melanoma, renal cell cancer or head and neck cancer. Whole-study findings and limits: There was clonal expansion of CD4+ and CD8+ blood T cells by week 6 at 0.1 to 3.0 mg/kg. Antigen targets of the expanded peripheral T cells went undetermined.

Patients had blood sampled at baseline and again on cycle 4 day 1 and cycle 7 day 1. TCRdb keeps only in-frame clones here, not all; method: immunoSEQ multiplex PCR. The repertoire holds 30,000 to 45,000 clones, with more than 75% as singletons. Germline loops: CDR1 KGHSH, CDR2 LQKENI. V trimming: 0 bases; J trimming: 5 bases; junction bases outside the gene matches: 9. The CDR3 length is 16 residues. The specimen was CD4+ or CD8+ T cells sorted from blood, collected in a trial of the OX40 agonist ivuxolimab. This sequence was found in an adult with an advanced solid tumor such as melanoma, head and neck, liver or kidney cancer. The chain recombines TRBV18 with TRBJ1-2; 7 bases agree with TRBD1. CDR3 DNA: TGTGCCAGCTCACCACCAGGGACAGTGGCACCTTATGGCTACACCTTC. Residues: CASSPPGTVAPYGYTF. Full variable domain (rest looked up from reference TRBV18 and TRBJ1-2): NAGVMQNPRHLVRRRGQEARLRCSPMKGHSHVYWYRQLPEEGLKFMVYLQKENIIDESGMPKERFSAEFPKEGPSILRIQQVVRGDSAAYFCASSPPGTVAPYGYTFGSGTRLTVV.